The 3 T cell receptor beta chains in this list originate from one sample, sequenced in a study of somatic mutations in cytotoxic T cells in rheumatoid arthritis. Generated by immunoSEQ multiplex PCR, the TCRdb table keeps only in-frame clones and is missing some. The sample has fewer than 14,000 clones, roughly 85% seen once; the top ten hold around 35%. Sequencing was carried out using CD8+ T cells sorted from blood. The receptors derive from an adult with rheumatoid arthritis.

The chain is built from TRBV4-1 and TRBJ2-7; possibly TRBD1 for D (6 bases). Trimming pared 0 bases from V and 4 bases from J, leaving 13 bases between. The CDR3 is made up of 15 amino acids. CDR1 is MGHRA and CDR2 is YSYEKL in the germline V gene. CDR3 DNA sequence: TGCGCCAGCAGCCAAGATATGGGACACGAGTACGAGCAGTACTTC. As protein: CASSQDMGHEYEQYF.

This chain connects TRBV5-4 to TRBJ1-1; D is uncertain. The length of the CDR3 is 11 residues. The germline V gene has CDR1 SGHNT and CDR2 YYREEE (reference sequence). Trimming pared 4 bases from V and 8 bases from J, leaving 9 bases between. CDR3 in amino acids: CASSIGLEAFF. CDR3 DNA sequence: TGTGCCAGCAGCATTGGACTGGAAGCTTTCTTT.

The J gene is TRBJ2-1, the V gene TRBV27; maybe TRBD1 (6 bases). The germline V and J ends were trimmed by 6 bases and 5 bases, with 11 bases remaining between them. CDR1 and CDR2 (germline): MNHEY, SMNVEV (reference sequence). CDR3 size: 13 residues. This chain's CDR3 is CASRADSNNEQFF. CDR3 DNA sequence: TGTGCCAGCAGGGCGGACAGCAACAATGAGCAGTTCTTC.